A selection of T cell receptor beta chains follows, all from one sample in a study of T-cell reconstitution after alpha-beta-depleted transplantation in children. Each CDR3 protein gets one entry after TCRdb re-called the PCR reads with MiXCR. The sample has over 450,000 distinct CDR3 sequences, 10% to 13% seen once. This sample comprised PBMCs, obtained before TCRalphabeta/CD19-depleted stem cell transplant. These receptors came from a child aged 2-15 years with inherited bone marrow failure, due to receive a stem cell transplant. Both conserved end residues are part of each CDR3. A D gene is named only where the DNA matches it firmly. Part of the rows lack a size; the others show once, few, many or a class for expanded clones.

v_gene,len,abundance,d_gene,j_gene,CDR3aa,CDR3nt
TRBV10-3,17,.,.,TRBJ2-2,CAISGISSPYSTGELFF,TGTGCCATCAGTGGGATATCTAGCCCCTATTCCACCGGGGAGCTGTTTTTT
TRBV7-2,15,many,TRBD1,TRBJ1-1,CASSLAGTVNTEAFF,TGTGCCAGCAGCTTAGCTGGGACAGTTAACACTGAAGCTTTCTTT
TRBV4-3,15,.,.,TRBJ2-1,CASSQGRGIYNEQFF,TGCGCCAGCAGCCAGGGCCGGGGGATCTACAATGAGCAGTTCTTC
TRBV12-3/TRBV12-4,13,.,.,TRBJ1-2,CASRSQGFGGYTF,TGTGCCAGCAGAAGTCAGGGCTTTGGTGGCTACACCTTC
TRBV6-1,15,few,.,TRBJ2-1,CASRRSGGHYNEQFF,TGTGCCAGCCGCCGATCGGGCGGGCACTACAATGAGCAGTTCTTC
TRBV5-4,13,few,.,TRBJ2-3,CASSPPSLDTQYF,TGTGCCAGCAGCCCCCCCTCTCTAGATACGCAGTATTTT
TRBV10-3,16,many,TRBD2,TRBJ2-2,CAISESTAGGVGELFF,TGTGCCATCAGTGAGTCAACGGCGGGAGGAGTCGGGGAGCTGTTTTTT
TRBV9,13,.,TRBD1,TRBJ1-2,CASSNRGGVGYTF,TGTGCCAGCAGCAACAGGGGCGGGGTTGGCTACACCTTC
TRBV23-1,17,few,.,TRBJ1-5,CASSQSRCQGQGQPQHF,TGCGCCAGCAGTCAATCGCGGTGTCAGGGCCAGGGGCAGCCCCAGCATTTT
TRBV20-1,14,few,TRBD2,TRBJ2-7,CSARGASGRYEQYF,TGCAGTGCCAGGGGTGCTAGCGGGAGATACGAGCAGTACTTC
TRBV28,14,many,.,TRBJ2-1,CASSLIGGYNEQFF,TGTGCCAGCAGTTTAATCGGCGGGTACAATGAGCAGTTCTTC
TRBV30,16,few,TRBD1,TRBJ1-2,CAWSGNRGTGDYGYTF,TGTGCCTGGAGTGGCAACCGGGGGACAGGGGACTATGGCTACACCTTC
TRBV20-1,14,few,.,TRBJ1-5,CSASGGSFNQPQHF,TGCAGTGCTAGTGGGGGGTCCTTCAATCAGCCCCAGCATTTT
TRBV6-5,14,many,.,TRBJ1-6,CASSSPAIGSPLHF,TGTGCCAGCAGTTCTCCAGCCATTGGTTCACCCCTCCACTTT
TRBV27,15,.,TRBD2,TRBJ2-2,CASRSIAGGPGELFF,TGTGCCAGCCGTTCTATAGCGGGAGGGCCCGGGGAGCTGTTTTTT
TRBV18,14,many,.,TRBJ2-5,CASSPGLLQETQYF,TGTGCCAGCTCACCGGGACTTCTCCAAGAGACCCAGTACTTC
TRBV10-2,14,many,TRBD2,TRBJ2-7,CASSGAGDGFEQYF,TGCGCCAGCAGTGGGGCGGGAGACGGCTTCGAGCAGTACTTC
TRBV28,11,.,.,TRBJ2-1,CAGSDYNEQFF,TGTGCCGGCAGTGATTACAATGAGCAGTTCTTC
TRBV12-3/TRBV12-4,13,.,.,TRBJ2-1,CASSFGIYNEQFF,TGTGCCAGCAGTTTTGGGATTTACAATGAGCAGTTCTTC
TRBV4-3,16,few,TRBD2,TRBJ2-7,CASSQVSGRAIHEQYF,TGCGCCAGCAGCCAGGTTAGCGGGAGGGCCATCCACGAGCAGTACTTC
TRBV7-2,14,many,.,TRBJ2-5,CASSPERGRETQYF,TGTGCCAGCAGCCCAGAAAGGGGACGAGAGACCCAGTACTTC
TRBV30,12,many,TRBD1,TRBJ1-4,CAWDRVDEKLFF,TGTGCCTGGGACAGGGTTGATGAAAAACTGTTTTTT
TRBV4-3,17,many,TRBD2,TRBJ2-5,CASSQERSGRIQETQYF,TGCGCCAGCAGCCAAGAGAGGAGCGGGAGGATTCAAGAGACCCAGTACTTC
TRBV27,15,.,TRBD2,TRBJ2-7,CASRTSGRTSDEQYF,TGTGCCAGCAGAACAAGCGGGAGAACGAGCGACGAGCAGTACTTC
TRBV12-3/TRBV12-4,11,many,.,TRBJ2-2,CASRSYGELFF,TGTGCCAGCAGATCGTACGGGGAGCTGTTTTTT
TRBV4-1,15,many,TRBD2,TRBJ2-7,CASSWGTSGSEEQYF,TGCGCCAGCAGCTGGGGGACTAGCGGGAGTGAAGAGCAGTACTTC
TRBV27,15,many,.,TRBJ2-7,CASSYRWTELYEQYF,TGTGCCAGCAGCTACCGGTGGACGGAGCTCTACGAGCAGTACTTC
TRBV20-1,10,.,.,TRBJ2-1,CSPRYNEQFF,TGCAGCCCCCGCTACAATGAGCAGTTCTTC
TRBV9,15,many,TRBD2,TRBJ2-1,CASSGGLAGHNEQFF,TGTGCCAGCAGCGGGGGACTAGCGGGCCACAATGAGCAGTTCTTC
TRBV15,13,many,.,TRBJ2-1,CAAKGANYNEQFF,TGTGCCGCGAAGGGCGCTAACTACAATGAGCAGTTCTTC
TRBV12-3/TRBV12-4,12,many,.,TRBJ2-7,CASTLGAYEQYF,TGTGCCAGCACCCTGGGGGCCTACGAGCAGTACTTC
TRBV27,14,many,.,TRBJ1-5,CASSFSGASQPQHF,TGTGCCAGCAGTTTCTCAGGGGCAAGTCAGCCCCAGCATTTT
TRBV6-1,16,many,TRBD2,TRBJ2-1,CASKAGPMFAYNEQFF,TGTGCCAGCAAAGCGGGACCCATGTTTGCCTACAATGAGCAGTTCTTC
TRBV13,15,many,.,TRBJ2-2,CASSSMFANTGELFF,TGTGCCAGCAGCTCAATGTTCGCGAACACCGGGGAGCTGTTTTTT
TRBV27,15,many,TRBD1,TRBJ2-5,CASSLGQGPQETQYF,TGTGCCAGCAGTTTGGGACAGGGGCCCCAAGAGACCCAGTACTTC
TRBV7-2,15,many,TRBD1,TRBJ1-6,CASSLTGGGNSPLHF,TGTGCCAGCAGCTTGACAGGGGGCGGCAATTCACCCCTCCACTTT
TRBV27,15,.,TRBD1,TRBJ1-1,CASSLPGGVGTEAFF,TGTGCCAGCAGTTTACCAGGGGGTGTAGGCACTGAAGCTTTCTTT
TRBV5-1,18,many,TRBD1,TRBJ2-3,CASSLGAGTGRLTDTQYF,TGCGCCAGCAGCTTGGGGGCCGGGACAGGGCGACTCACAGATACGCAGTATTTT
TRBV5-1,15,many,.,TRBJ2-5,CASTITGTPRETQYF,TGCGCCAGCACCATAACCGGGACCCCGCGAGAGACCCAGTACTTC
TRBV6-5,19,many,TRBD2,TRBJ2-7,CASSYAAPGLAGSDYEQYF,TGTGCCAGCAGTTACGCTGCCCCGGGACTAGCGGGGTCCGACTACGAGCAGTACTTC